Presented here are 19 T cell receptor beta chains from one specimen sequenced in a study of cytomegalovirus exposure and HLA in healthy donors. Primers for the PCR totalled 60 Vbeta and 13 Jbeta. Measured with immunoSEQ multiplex PCR; TCRdb has only the in-frame clones, and not every one. The top ten clones hold roughly a tenth of a sample with approximately 30,000 clones, around 70% of them seen once. The sequenced material came from PBMCs. These receptor sequences come from a middle-aged man in good health and CMV-seropositive.

The chain carries TRBV10-3 and TRBJ2-7; 8 bases line up with TRBD1. Germline V CDR1 and CDR2: ENHRY, SYGVKD. Trimming at V came to 4 bases and at J to 7 bases, leaving 9 bases not matched to a gene. This CDR3 contains 14 residues. The CDR3 spells CAISVTGDLGEQYF. The CDR3 DNA reads as TGTGCCATCAGTGTGACAGGGGATCTGGGGGAGCAGTACTTC.

The chain uses TRBV14 and TRBJ2-7, with 7 bases identical to TRBD1. V lost 2 bases, J lost 3 bases, and 7 bases stayed unmatched. The CDR3 is 15 residues long. Germline assignment: CDR1 SGHDN and CDR2 FVKESK. The CDR3 DNA reads TGTGCCAGCAGCCAACCAATTGGGACAGACTACGAGCAGTACTTC. It yields the protein CASSQPIGTDYEQYF.

The chain uses TRBV27 and TRBJ2-3; D remains ambiguous. Germline V gene sequence: CDR1 MNHEY, CDR2 SMNVEV (reference sequence). CDR3 length: 12 amino acids. V lost 6 bases to trimming and J lost 5 bases, with 9 bases between them. In DNA, the CDR3 is TGTGCCAGCAGCCCGACGGGAGATACGCAGTATTTT. This sequence encodes CASSPTGDTQYF.

The chain has TRBV6-1 and TRBJ1-3; D is unclear. The V end lost 4 bases, the J end lost 2 bases, and 18 bases lay between the germline ends. CDR1 and CDR2 from the germline V gene are MNHNS and SASEGT. This CDR3 contains 17 residues. The CDR3 here is CASSGGEGSSPGNTIYF. In DNA form, the CDR3 reads TGTGCCAGCAGTGGAGGTGAAGGATCCTCACCTGGAAACACCATATATTTT.

The chain has TRBV2 and TRBJ1-4; 8 bases are shared with TRBD1. Germline lookup yields CDR1 SNHLY and CDR2 FYNNEI. The CDR3 loop spans 14 amino acids. V was clipped by 6 bases and J by 8 bases; unmatched bases: 8. CDR3 residues: CASREDRVEEKLFF. DNA of the CDR3: TGTGCCAGCAGGGAGGACAGGGTAGAGGAAAAACTGTTTTTT.

The genes are TRBV25-1 and TRBJ1-1; the D gene is possibly TRBD1 (6 bases). V lost 5 bases, J lost 11 bases, and 21 bases lay in between. Looked up from germline, CDR1 is MGHDK and CDR2 is SYGVNS. This CDR3 is built from 14 residues. In nucleotides, the CDR3 is TGTGCCAGCAGTCCCCCCGGGGGGGCGGCTTGGGCTTTCTTT. Residues: CASSPPGGAAWAFF.

The chain combines TRBV6-6 with TRBJ2-5; a possible D gene is TRBD1 (6 bases). The CDR3 is made up of 14 amino acids. Trimming shortened V by 5 bases and J by 2 bases, and 12 bases separated the two germline ends. Germline assignment: CDR1 MNHNY and CDR2 SVGAGI (reference sequence). CDR3 amino acids: CASSDRDKQETQYF. In DNA, the CDR3 is TGTGCCAGCAGTGACCGGGACAAACAAGAGACCCAGTACTTC.

V usage is TRBV16 and J usage is TRBJ2-5, with 7 bases fitting TRBD2. V trimming: 1 base; J trimming: 6 bases; junction bases outside the gene matches: 11. Germline assignment: CDR1 KGHSY and CDR2 FQNENV. This CDR3 is 16 amino acids long. This CDR3 reads CASSQFMGAAGKTQYF. The CDR3 region has the DNA TGTGCCAGCAGCCAATTCATGGGCGCAGCGGGAAAGACCCAGTACTTC.

The chain uses TRBV19 and TRBJ1-6, with a weak D call TRBD1 (6 bases). The V end lost 4 bases, the J end lost 5 bases, and 18 bases lay between the germline ends. The CDR3 is 17 residues long. Looked up from germline, CDR1 is LNHDA and CDR2 is SQIVND (reference sequence). In nucleotides, the CDR3 is TGTGCCAGTAGTAAAAAAAAACAGGGACCCCATAATTCACCCCTCCACTTT. Amino acid sequence: CASSKKKQGPHNSPLHF.

This clone was counted a few times. This chain links TRBV7-2 with TRBJ2-3; 9 bases align to TRBD2. The CDR3 is 18 amino acids. CDR1 and CDR2 (germline): SGHTA, FQGNSA. With 2 bases clipped from V and 4 bases from J, the junction kept 13 bases outside the gene matches. The CDR3 sequence is CASSLQLAGGGASDTQYF. The CDR3 nucleotides read TGTGCCAGCAGCTTACAGTTGGCCGGCGGGGGGGCCTCAGATACGCAGTATTTT.

Only a few counts were recorded for this clone. The rearrangement uses TRBV5-1 and TRBJ2-2, with 7 bases fitting TRBD2. This CDR3 comprises 15 residues. The germline V gene has CDR1 SGHRS and CDR2 YFSETQ. The J segment lost 6 bases and the V segment lost 0 bases, leaving 5 bases of the junction unmatched. The CDR3: CASSLESGGAGELFF. DNA of the CDR3: TGCGCCAGCAGCTTGGAGTCGGGGGGAGCCGGGGAGCTGTTTTTT.

This clone was seen a single time. The rearrangement joins TRBV9 to TRBJ2-7; TRBD2 agrees at 7 bases. This CDR3 is built from 15 residues. Unmatched junction bases numbered 4, after V lost 0 bases and J lost 1 base. Germline CDR1 is SGDLS and CDR2 is YYNGEE. The CDR3 nucleotides are TGTGCCAGCAGCGTAGGTCAAGCGGGGTCCTACGAGCAGTACTTC. Translated, it gives CASSVGQAGSYEQYF.

The V gene is TRBV29-1, the J gene TRBJ2-2; 13 bases are shared with TRBD2. Germline V gene lookup returns CDR1 SQVTM and CDR2 ANQGSEA. With V trimmed by 3 bases and J by 8 bases, 12 bases remained unmatched. The CDR3 is 17 amino acids. CDR3 bases: TGCAGCGTTGACGCTCCGGGACTAGCGGGGAGGGTGGGGGAGCTGTTTTTT. Translation: CSVDAPGLAGRVGELFF.

The chain employs TRBV5-1 and TRBJ2-2; possibly TRBD1 for D (6 bases). V was pared by 3 bases and J by 8 bases, with 11 bases between. CDR3 length equals 13 residues. Germline-derived CDR1 and CDR2 are SGHRS and YFSETQ. The CDR3 nucleotides are TGCGCCAGCAGCTCCCCAGGGGTAGGGGAGCTGTTTTTT. It translates to CASSSPGVGELFF.

The V call is TRBV5-4, the J call TRBJ1-3, with TRBD1 identical over 11 bases. This CDR3 region has 17 residues. With V trimmed by 1 base and J by 0 bases, 3 bases remained unmatched. CDR1 is SGHNT and CDR2 is YYREEE in the germline V gene (reference sequence). CDR3 residues: CASSLPGQGVSGNTIYF. The CDR3 nucleotides are TGTGCCAGCAGCTTGCCGGGACAGGGGGTCTCTGGAAACACCATATATTTT.

As DNA, the CDR3 is TGTGCCAGCAGCTTAAATGCCGGGACAGGGGGTAAAGAGACCCAGTACTTC. Its translation: CASSLNAGTGGKETQYF. The chain uses TRBV11-3 and TRBJ2-5; 11 bases fit TRBD1. CDR3 length: 17 amino acids. The germline V gene has CDR1 SGHNT and CDR2 YENEEA. V lost 2 bases, J lost 3 bases, and 8 bases stayed unmatched. The variable domain in full, with the rest retrieved from reference TRBV11-3 and TRBJ2-5, is EAGVVQSPRYKIIEKKQPVAFWCNPISGHNTLYWYLQNLGQGPELLIRYENEEAVDDSQLPKDRFSAERLKGVDSTLKIQPAELGDSAVYLCASSLNAGTGGKETQYFGPGTRLLVL.

The rearrangement links TRBV11-3 to TRBJ2-1, with D perhaps TRBD2 (5 bases). Germline V gives CDR1 SGHNT, CDR2 YENEEA. CDR3 length equals 13 residues. V was pared by 2 bases and J by 7 bases, with 9 bases between. DNA for the CDR3: TGTGCCAGCAGCTTACTAGCTGGTAATGAGCAGTTCTTC. Translating it yields CASSLLAGNEQFF.

The gene calls are TRBV11-2 and TRBJ1-4, with 9 bases lining up with TRBD1. Germline assignment: CDR1 SGHAT and CDR2 FQNNGV. The CDR3 loop spans 15 amino acids. V shed 5 bases, J shed 3 bases, and the junction held 4 bases outside the gene matches. In nucleotides, the CDR3 is TGTGCCAGCAGCGCACAGGGGGCGGCTAATGAAAAACTGTTTTTT. Translating gives CASSAQGAANEKLFF.

CDR3: CASSQTTWYQETQYF. In DNA form, the CDR3 reads TGTGCCAGCAGCCAGACTACCTGGTACCAAGAGACCCAGTACTTC. The chain links TRBV14 to TRBJ2-5, with D perhaps matching TRBD2 (5 bases). Germline loops: CDR1 SGHDN, CDR2 FVKESK. The CDR3 contains 15 residues. V lost 3 bases and J 0 bases, leaving 11 bases between the germline ends.